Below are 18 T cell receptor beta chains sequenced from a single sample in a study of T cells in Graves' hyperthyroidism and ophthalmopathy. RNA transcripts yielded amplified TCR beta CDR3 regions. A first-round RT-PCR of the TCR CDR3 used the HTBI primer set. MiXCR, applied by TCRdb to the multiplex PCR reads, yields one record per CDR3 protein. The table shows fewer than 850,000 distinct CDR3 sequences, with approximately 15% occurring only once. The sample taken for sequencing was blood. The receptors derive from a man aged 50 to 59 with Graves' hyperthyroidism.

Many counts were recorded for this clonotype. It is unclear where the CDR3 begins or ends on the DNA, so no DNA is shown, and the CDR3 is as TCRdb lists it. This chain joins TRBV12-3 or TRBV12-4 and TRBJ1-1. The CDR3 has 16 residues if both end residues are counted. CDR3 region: CASSLLRFGVRTEAFF.

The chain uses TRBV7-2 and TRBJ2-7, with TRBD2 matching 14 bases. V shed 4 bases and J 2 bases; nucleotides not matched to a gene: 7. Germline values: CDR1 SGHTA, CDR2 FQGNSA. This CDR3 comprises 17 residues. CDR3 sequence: CASSSQGLAGDPYEQYF. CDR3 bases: TGTGCCAGCAGCTCCCAGGGACTAGCGGGAGATCCCTACGAGCAGTACTTC.

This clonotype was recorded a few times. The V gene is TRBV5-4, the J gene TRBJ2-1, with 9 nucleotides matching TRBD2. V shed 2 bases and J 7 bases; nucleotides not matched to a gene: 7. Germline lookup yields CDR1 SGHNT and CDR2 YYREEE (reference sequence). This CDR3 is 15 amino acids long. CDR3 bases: TGTGCCAGCAGCTTAAGGCGGGAGGGCCGGAATGAGCAGTTCTTC. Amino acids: CASSLRREGRNEQFF.

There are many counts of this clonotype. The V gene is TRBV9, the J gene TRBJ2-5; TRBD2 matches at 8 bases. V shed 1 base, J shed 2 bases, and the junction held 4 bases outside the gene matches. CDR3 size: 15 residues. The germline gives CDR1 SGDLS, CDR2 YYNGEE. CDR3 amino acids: CASSVSGLEQETQYF. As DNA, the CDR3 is TGTGCCAGCAGCGTATCGGGACTAGAGCAAGAGACCCAGTACTTC.

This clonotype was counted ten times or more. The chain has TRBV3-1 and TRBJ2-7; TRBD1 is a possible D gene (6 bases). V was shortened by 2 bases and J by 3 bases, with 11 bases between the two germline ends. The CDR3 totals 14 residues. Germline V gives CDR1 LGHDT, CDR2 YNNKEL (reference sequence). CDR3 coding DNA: TGTGCCAGCAGCCAAAGGGACACGTACTACGAGCAGTACTTC. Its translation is CASSQRDTYYEQYF.

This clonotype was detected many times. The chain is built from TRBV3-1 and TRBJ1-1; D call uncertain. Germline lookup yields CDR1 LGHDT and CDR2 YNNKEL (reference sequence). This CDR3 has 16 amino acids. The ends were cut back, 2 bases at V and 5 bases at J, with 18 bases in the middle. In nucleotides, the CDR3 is TGTGCCAGCAGCCAAAGGGCAGGAAGTCCGAGGACTGAAGCTTTCTTT. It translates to CASSQRAGSPRTEAFF.

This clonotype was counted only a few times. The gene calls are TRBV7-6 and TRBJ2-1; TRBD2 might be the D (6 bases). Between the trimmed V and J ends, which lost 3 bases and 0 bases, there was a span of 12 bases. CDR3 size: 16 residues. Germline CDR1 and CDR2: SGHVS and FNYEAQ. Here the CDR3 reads CASSLSWDFSYNEQFF. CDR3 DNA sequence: TGTGCCAGCAGCTTGAGCTGGGACTTCTCCTACAATGAGCAGTTCTTC.

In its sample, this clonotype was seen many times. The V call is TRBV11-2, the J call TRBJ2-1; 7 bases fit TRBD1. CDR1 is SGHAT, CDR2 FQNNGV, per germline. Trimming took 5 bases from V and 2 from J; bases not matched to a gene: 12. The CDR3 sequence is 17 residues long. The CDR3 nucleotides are TGTGCCAGCAGCGAAGGACAGGTCCTATCCACCTACAATGAGCAGTTCTTC. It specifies CASSEGQVLSTYNEQFF.

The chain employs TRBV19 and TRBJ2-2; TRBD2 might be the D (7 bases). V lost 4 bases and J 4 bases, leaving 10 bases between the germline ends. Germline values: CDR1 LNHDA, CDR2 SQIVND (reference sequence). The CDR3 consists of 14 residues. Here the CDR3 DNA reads TGTGCCAGTAGTAAGGGGGAGGGCACCGGGGAGCTGTTTTTT. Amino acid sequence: CASSKGEGTGELFF.

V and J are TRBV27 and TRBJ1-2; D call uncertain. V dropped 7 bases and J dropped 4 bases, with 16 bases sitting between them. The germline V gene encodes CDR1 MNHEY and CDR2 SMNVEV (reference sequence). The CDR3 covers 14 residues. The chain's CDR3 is CASTRKGGSYGYTF. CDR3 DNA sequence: TGTGCCAGCACCCGAAAAGGAGGGTCCTATGGCTACACCTTC.

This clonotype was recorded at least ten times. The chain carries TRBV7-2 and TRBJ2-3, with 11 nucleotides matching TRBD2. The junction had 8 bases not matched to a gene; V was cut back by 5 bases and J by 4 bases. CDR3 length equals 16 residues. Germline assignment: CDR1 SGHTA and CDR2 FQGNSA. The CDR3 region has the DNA TGTGCCAGCAGCCTACGGACTAGCGGGCTTGCAGATACGCAGTATTTT. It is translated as CASSLRTSGLADTQYF. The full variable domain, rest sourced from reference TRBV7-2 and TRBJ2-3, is GAGVSQSPSNKVTEKGKDVELRCDPISGHTALYWYRQSLGQGLEFLIYFQGNSAPDKSGLPSDRFSAERTGGSVSTLTIQRTQQEDSAVYLCASSLRTSGLADTQYFGPGTRLTVL.

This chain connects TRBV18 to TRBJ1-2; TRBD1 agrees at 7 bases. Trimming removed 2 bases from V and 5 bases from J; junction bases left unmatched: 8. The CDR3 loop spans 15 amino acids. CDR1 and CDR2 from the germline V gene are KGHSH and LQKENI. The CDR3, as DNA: TGTGCCAGCTCACCATCGACAGGGTTGGTATATGGCTACACCTTC. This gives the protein CASSPSTGLVYGYTF. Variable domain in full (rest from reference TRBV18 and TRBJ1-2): NAGVMQNPRHLVRRRGQEARLRCSPMKGHSHVYWYRQLPEEGLKFMVYLQKENIIDESGMPKERFSAEFPKEGPSILRIQQVVRGDSAAYFCASSPSTGLVYGYTFGSGTRLTVV.

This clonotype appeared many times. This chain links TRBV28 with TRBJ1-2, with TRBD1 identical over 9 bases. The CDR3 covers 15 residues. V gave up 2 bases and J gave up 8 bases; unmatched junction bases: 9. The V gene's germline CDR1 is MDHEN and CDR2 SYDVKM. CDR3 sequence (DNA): TGTGCCAGCAGTTTAGAGACAGGGGGTGCGTACGGCTACACCTTC. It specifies CASSLETGGAYGYTF.

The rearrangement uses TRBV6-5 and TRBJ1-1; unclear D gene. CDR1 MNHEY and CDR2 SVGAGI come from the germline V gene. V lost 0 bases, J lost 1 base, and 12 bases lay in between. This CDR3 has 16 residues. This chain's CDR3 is CASSYSISSGNTEAFF. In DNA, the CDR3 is TGTGCCAGCAGTTACTCGATTTCCTCAGGGAACACTGAAGCTTTCTTT.

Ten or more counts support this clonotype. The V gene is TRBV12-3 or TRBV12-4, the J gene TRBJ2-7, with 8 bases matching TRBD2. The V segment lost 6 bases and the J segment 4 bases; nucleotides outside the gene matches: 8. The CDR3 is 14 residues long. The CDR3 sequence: CASSYGGVQYEQYF. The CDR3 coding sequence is TGTGCCAGCAGCTACGGGGGGGTCCAATACGAGCAGTACTTC.

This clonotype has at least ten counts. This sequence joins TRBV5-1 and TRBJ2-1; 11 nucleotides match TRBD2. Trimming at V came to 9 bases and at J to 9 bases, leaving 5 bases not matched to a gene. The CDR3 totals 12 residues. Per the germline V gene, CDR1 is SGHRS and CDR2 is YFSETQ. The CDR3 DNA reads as TGCGCCACCTTGCTAGCGGGAGGTGAGCAGTTCTTC. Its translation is CATLLAGGEQFF.

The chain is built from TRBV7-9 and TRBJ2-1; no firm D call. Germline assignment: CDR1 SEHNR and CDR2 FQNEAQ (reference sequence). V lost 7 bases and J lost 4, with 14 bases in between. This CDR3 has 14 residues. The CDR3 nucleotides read TGTGCCAGCACCTACCCATTGGGTTACAATGAGCAGTTCTTC. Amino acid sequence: CASTYPLGYNEQFF. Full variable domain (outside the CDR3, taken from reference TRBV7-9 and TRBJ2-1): DTGVSQNPRHKITKRGQNVTFRCDPISEHNRLYWYRQTLGQGPEFLTYFQNEAQLEKSRLLSDRFSAERPKGSFSTLEIQRTEQGDSAMYLCASTYPLGYNEQFFGPGTRLTVL.

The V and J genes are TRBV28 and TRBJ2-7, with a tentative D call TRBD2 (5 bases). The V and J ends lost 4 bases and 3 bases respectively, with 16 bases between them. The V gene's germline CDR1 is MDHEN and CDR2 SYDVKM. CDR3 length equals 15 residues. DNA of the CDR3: TGTGCCAGCAGTTCTCCCGGTCTAGCCTTCTACGAGCAGTACTTC. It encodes CASSSPGLAFYEQYF.